Below are 27 T cell receptor beta chains sequenced from a single sample in a study of blood T cell repertoires in COVID-19. Assay used: immunoSEQ multiplex PCR; TCRdb lists only in-frame clones, some missing. The profile shows about 100,000 clones, 80% of them singletons. Sequenced: peripheral blood. These TCRs come from a man in his 70s with active or convalescent COVID-19.

V gene TRBV6-6 combines with J gene TRBJ2-1; TRBD1 might be the D (6 bases). The V gene lost 6 bases and the J gene lost 4 bases, with 13 bases spanning the gap. CDR3 length equals 14 residues. Germline V gene data show CDR1 as MNHNY and CDR2 as SVGAGI (reference sequence). The CDR3 loop reads CASSPGQLYNEQFF. Here the CDR3 DNA reads TGTGCCAGCAGCCCTGGACAGCTATACAATGAGCAGTTCTTC.

The CDR3 DNA reads as TGTGCCAGCAGAAGACTAGCGCTCCACCAAGAGACCCAGTACTTC. It yields the protein CASRRLALHQETQYF. The chain recombines TRBV6-5 with TRBJ2-5, with 8 nucleotides matching TRBD2. The germline V gene encodes CDR1 MNHEY and CDR2 SVGAGI. With V trimmed by 6 bases and J by 0 bases, 6 bases remained unmatched. There are 15 residues in the CDR3.

This chain joins TRBV6-2 or TRBV6-3 and TRBJ2-2; TRBD2 matches 8 bases. Unmatched junction bases numbered 5, after V lost 5 bases and J lost 3 bases. Germline V gene sequence: CDR1 MNHEY, CDR2 SVGEGT. The CDR3 is 15 residues long. In nucleotides, the CDR3 is TGTGCCAGCAGTGACCCGCGGGGGGACACCGGGGAGCTGTTTTTT. Amino acid sequence: CASSDPRGDTGELFF.

This clone showed up just a few times. The CDR3 DNA follows: TGCAGTGCTAGTGGAGGACAGGGATTCGGCTACACCTTC. As protein: CSASGGQGFGYTF. The gene calls are TRBV20-1 and TRBJ1-2; TRBD1 matches at 8 bases. V gave up 3 bases and J gave up 8 bases; unmatched junction bases: 8. Germline loops: CDR1 DFQATT, CDR2 SNEGSKA (reference sequence). The CDR3 contains 13 residues.

The rearrangement links TRBV5-1 to TRBJ1-1, with D possibly TRBD1 on 6 matching bases. Trimming cost V 0 bases and J 0 bases, with 9 bases left between them. The germline V gene has CDR1 SGHRS and CDR2 YFSETQ. The CDR3 contains 15 residues. The CDR3 sequence: CASSLEGHLNTEAFF. Written as DNA, the CDR3 is TGCGCCAGCAGCTTGGAGGGACACCTGAACACTGAAGCTTTCTTT.

V is TRBV3-1 (or the pseudogene TRBV3-2) and J is TRBJ2-7; maybe TRBD2 (5 bases). Germline loops: CDR1 LGHDT, CDR2 YNNKEL (reference sequence). V lost 4 bases to trimming and J lost 3 bases, with 16 bases between them. CDR3 length: 15 amino acids. This chain's CDR3 is CASSLIGSSYYEQYF. The CDR3 DNA sequence: TGTGCCAGCAGCCTAATAGGGAGTAGCTACTACGAGCAGTACTTC.

This clone was detected a few times. The chain combines TRBV19 with TRBJ1-3; 7 nucleotides match TRBD1. Trimming at V came to 4 bases and at J to 4 bases, leaving 4 bases not matched to a gene. The CDR3 extends over 14 amino acids. CDR1 and CDR2 from the germline V gene are LNHDA and SQIVND (reference sequence). The CDR3 DNA sequence: TGTGCCAGTAGTACGGGACAGCTCGGAAACACCATATATTTT. It codes for CASSTGQLGNTIYF. Full variable domain (rest looked up from reference TRBV19 and TRBJ1-3): DGGITQSPKYLFRKEGQNVTLSCEQNLNHDAMYWYRQDPGQGLRLIYYSQIVNDFQKGDIAEGYSVSREKKESFPLTVTSAQKNPTAFYLCASSTGQLGNTIYFGEGSWLTVV.

The V call is TRBV5-1, the J call TRBJ2-2; TRBD2 matches 9 bases. The V gene end was trimmed by 2 bases and the J gene end by 4 bases; junction bases not matched to a gene: 3. Per the germline V gene, CDR1 is SGHRS and CDR2 is YFSETQ. The length of the CDR3 is 15 residues. Written as DNA, the CDR3 is TGCGCCAGCAGCTTTAGCGGGGGACCCACCGGGGAGCTGTTTTTT. This sequence encodes CASSFSGGPTGELFF.

The chain links TRBV11-3 to TRBJ2-1; possible D gene TRBD1, 6 bases. Germline V gene data show CDR1 as SGHNT and CDR2 as YENEEA. Between the trimmed V and J ends, which lost 5 bases and 4 bases, there was a span of 12 bases. This CDR3 contains 14 residues. The CDR3 bases are TGTGCCAGCAGCGATCAGGACAGATACAATGAGCAGTTCTTC. This codes for CASSDQDRYNEQFF.

This clone has a count of ten or more. The chain has TRBV14 and TRBJ1-3; 7 nucleotides line up with TRBD1. V shed 4 bases and J 0 bases; nucleotides not matched to a gene: 6. Germline assignment: CDR1 SGHDN and CDR2 FVKESK. This CDR3 region has 16 residues. In DNA, the CDR3 is TGTGCCAGCAGCCTCATACAGGGGACCTCTGGAAACACCATATATTTT. Amino acid sequence: CASSLIQGTSGNTIYF.

This rearrangement joins TRBV6-6 to TRBJ1-1; D is perhaps TRBD1 (6 bases). CDR1 and CDR2 from the germline V gene are MNHNY and SVGAGI (reference sequence). V lost 2 bases and J lost 7, with 11 bases in between. The CDR3 consists of 13 residues. The CDR3 sequence is CASSYRQENEAFF. The CDR3 DNA follows: TGTGCCAGCAGTTACCGACAGGAAAATGAAGCTTTCTTT.

The V gene is TRBV2, the J gene TRBJ1-2; 8 nucleotides match TRBD1. The CDR3 has 13 amino acids. V lost 4 bases, J lost 7 bases, and 5 bases stayed unmatched. CDR1 is SNHLY, CDR2 FYNNEI, per germline. This chain's CDR3 is CASSATGGAGYTF. The DNA for the CDR3 is TGTGCCAGCAGTGCCACAGGGGGTGCTGGCTACACCTTC. The complete variable domain, with remaining parts taken from reference TRBV2 and TRBJ1-2, reads EPEVTQTPSHQVTQMGQEVILRCVPISNHLYFYWYRQILGQKVEFLVSFYNNEISEKSEIFDDQFSVERPDGSNFTLKIRSTKLEDSAMYFCASSATGGAGYTFGSGTRLTVV.

This chain links TRBV7-2 with TRBJ2-5; 9 nucleotides line up with TRBD2. CDR3 length: 16 amino acids. The trim removed 5 bases at V and 5 bases at J, leaving 12 bases unmatched. The germline V gene has CDR1 SGHTA and CDR2 FQGNSA. The DNA of the CDR3 is TGTGCCAGCAGCCCGAGTAGCGGGAGCGCCTGGGAGACCCAGTACTTC. Translating it yields CASSPSSGSAWETQYF.

A single count supports this clone. The chain carries TRBV27 and TRBJ2-6; 7 nucleotides line up with TRBD1. V lost 5 bases, J lost 1 base, and 11 bases stayed unmatched. The CDR3 sequence is 18 residues long. The V gene's germline CDR1 is MNHEY and CDR2 SMNVEV (reference sequence). As DNA, the CDR3 is TGTGCCAGCAGTCTCCGGACAGGCAGACCATCTGGGGCCAACGTCCTGACTTTC. It yields the protein CASSLRTGRPSGANVLTF.

The V and J genes are TRBV24-1 and TRBJ2-3, with 9 bases that match TRBD1. V dropped 3 bases and J dropped 2; count of bases not matched to a gene: 5. The CDR3 length is 16 residues. Germline lookup yields CDR1 KGHDR and CDR2 SFDVKD. CDR3 coding DNA: TGTGCCACCAGTGATGGACAGGGGAAAACCACAGATACGCAGTATTTT. It encodes CATSDGQGKTTDTQYF.

CDR3 nucleotide sequence: TGTGCCAGCTCGCGTACAGGGGTCTGGACCCAAGAGACCCAGTACTTC. Protein: CASSRTGVWTQETQYF. The gene calls are TRBV18 and TRBJ2-5; TRBD1 agrees at 7 bases. The V and J ends lost 6 bases and 1 base, in that order; junction bases with no gene match: 11. CDR1 KGHSH and CDR2 LQKENI come from the germline V gene. The CDR3 spans 16 residues.

The chain couples TRBV18 to TRBJ2-3, with 11 bases identical to TRBD2. The CDR3 is made up of 16 amino acids. Per the germline V gene, CDR1 is KGHSH and CDR2 is LQKENI. V lost 1 base and J lost 5; bases outside the gene matches: 5. The CDR3 loop is CASSPLAGGPGDTQYF. CDR3 bases: TGTGCCAGCTCACCACTAGCGGGGGGGCCTGGAGATACGCAGTATTTT.

This clone has more than one count but fewer than ten. The V and J genes are TRBV30 and TRBJ2-2, with TRBD2 matching 8 bases. The J segment lost 1 base and the V segment lost 0 bases, leaving 7 bases of the junction unmatched. Germline-derived CDR1 and CDR2 are GTSNPN and SVGIG (reference sequence). The CDR3 has 17 amino acids. Here the CDR3 reads CAWSVPVLAGNTGELFF. As DNA, the CDR3 is TGTGCCTGGAGTGTACCGGTTCTAGCGGGGAACACCGGGGAGCTGTTTTTT.

The chain uses TRBV7-9 and TRBJ2-2; TRBD2 matches 7 bases. Per germline, CDR1 SEHNR and CDR2 FQNEAQ (reference sequence). The CDR3 totals 16 residues. V dropped 5 bases and J dropped 5; count of bases not matched to a gene: 11. CDR3 sequence: CASSLGSGSGTGELFF. CDR3 nucleotides: TGTGCCAGCAGCCTAGGTTCTGGTAGCGGGACCGGGGAGCTGTTTTTT.

The CDR3 coding sequence is TGTGCCACCAGCAGAGACGGGGGGGAACCCTACGAGCAGTACTTC. Protein: CATSRDGGEPYEQYF. This chain uses TRBV15 with TRBJ2-7; 8 bases line up with TRBD2. CDR1 LNHNV and CDR2 YYDKDF come from the germline V gene (reference sequence). The CDR3 runs to 15 residues. Losses at the gene ends were 0 bases for V and 2 bases for J; bases not matched to a gene: 3. Supplemented by reference TRBV15 and TRBJ2-7, the full variable domain reads DAMVIQNPRYQVTQFGKPVTLSCSQTLNHNVMYWYQQKSSQAPKLLFHYYDKDFNNEADTPDNFQSRRPNTSFCFLDIRSPGLGDTAMYLCATSRDGGEPYEQYFGPGTRLTVT.

The chain joins TRBV19 to TRBJ1-1; D unresolved. The CDR3 is 13 amino acids. Germline values: CDR1 LNHDA, CDR2 SQIVND (reference sequence). Trimming left V 7 bases short and J 4 bases short, with 13 bases between. CDR3 DNA: TGTGCCAGTATACCCGAGGGTCGCACTGAAGCTTTCTTT. The encoded protein is CASIPEGRTEAFF.

The chain links TRBV4-1 to TRBJ1-1, with D uncertain. V lost 4 bases and J 6 bases, leaving 18 bases between the germline ends. The CDR3 has 15 residues. CDR1 MGHRA and CDR2 YSYEKL come from the germline V gene. CDR3 DNA: TGCGCCAGCAGCCTCAGGAGGGAAGAAGTGGCTGAAGCTTTCTTT. It codes for CASSLRREEVAEAFF.

V is TRBV19 and J is TRBJ2-1; possibly TRBD2 for D (7 bases). This CDR3 comprises 14 residues. The V end lost 3 bases, the J end lost 9 bases, and 15 bases lay between the germline ends. Per the germline V gene, CDR1 is LNHDA and CDR2 is SQIVND (reference sequence). Written as DNA, the CDR3 is TGTGCCAGTAGTATGGGGGGGAGCAGGGGTGAGCAGTTCTTC. Translating it yields CASSMGGSRGEQFF. Full variable domain (outside the CDR3, taken from reference TRBV19 and TRBJ2-1): DGGITQSPKYLFRKEGQNVTLSCEQNLNHDAMYWYRQDPGQGLRLIYYSQIVNDFQKGDIAEGYSVSREKKESFPLTVTSAQKNPTAFYLCASSMGGSRGEQFFGPGTRLTVL.

This clone appeared once. The chain joins TRBV27 to TRBJ2-7; TRBD2 matches at 9 bases. The ends lost 3 bases at V and 6 bases at J; junction bases unmatched: 3. CDR3 length: 13 amino acids. CDR1 is MNHEY and CDR2 is SMNVEV in the germline V gene (reference sequence). The CDR3 region is CASSFLSGGEQYF. The CDR3 nucleotides read TGTGCCAGCAGTTTCCTTAGCGGGGGCGAGCAGTACTTC.

The genes are TRBV19 and TRBJ2-7, with TRBD1 matching over 7 bases. The V gene end was trimmed by 1 base and the J gene end by 3 bases; junction bases not matched to a gene: 9. Germline V CDR1 and CDR2: LNHDA, SQIVND (reference sequence). The CDR3 covers 16 residues. CDR3 nucleotide sequence: TGTGCCAGTAGTATAGGATTAGGGACAGCCCTCTACGAGCAGTACTTC. This codes for CASSIGLGTALYEQYF.

The chain employs TRBV6-2 or TRBV6-3 and TRBJ2-5; possible D gene TRBD2, 5 bases. The germline V gene encodes CDR1 MNHEY and CDR2 SVGEGT. This CDR3 region has 13 residues. V was clipped by 4 bases and J by 2 bases, with 8 bases between them. The CDR3 nucleotides read TGTGCCAGCAGTTCGGGGTCTCAAGAGACCCAGTACTTC. Its protein is CASSSGSQETQYF.

This clone was recorded only once. This chain uses TRBV7-9 with TRBJ2-7, with D perhaps matching TRBD1 (5 bases). This CDR3 comprises 17 residues. V shed 5 bases and J shed 3 bases, with 23 bases lying between them. Germline V gene data show CDR1 as SEHNR and CDR2 as FQNEAQ (reference sequence). The CDR3 nucleotides are TGTGCCAGCAGCGTGGCACCCAGGACACTTCCCCACTACGAGCAGTACTTC. It specifies CASSVAPRTLPHYEQYF. Full variable domain (outside the CDR3, taken from reference TRBV7-9 and TRBJ2-7): DTGVSQNPRHKITKRGQNVTFRCDPISEHNRLYWYRQTLGQGPEFLTYFQNEAQLEKSRLLSDRFSAERPKGSFSTLEIQRTEQGDSAMYLCASSVAPRTLPHYEQYFGPGTRLTVT.